The rows below give T cell receptor beta chains drawn from one sample of a study of blood T cell repertoires in COVID-19. The data were produced by immunoSEQ multiplex PCR, yet TCRdb's version contains in-frame clones alone and is incomplete. The top ten hold 15% to 20% of the sample, which has 95,000 or so clones, 60% to 85% seen once. Specimen: peripheral blood. The receptors shown here come from a woman aged 80 or older with active or convalescent COVID-19. CDR3s leave out the opening cysteine and the closing phenylalanine or tryptophan. Fields, in order: clone size, J gene, V gene, CDR3 protein. A row's size may be missing; if present it is once, few, many or a size class.

.	TRBJ1-1	TRBV29-1	SVRTGLEAF
few	TRBJ2-2	TRBV7-2	ASSPNRVLANTGELF
.	TRBJ2-3	TRBV12-3/TRBV12-4	ASGQERTDTQY
.	TRBJ2-1	TRBV7-2	ASRQGGLANNNEQF
.	TRBJ2-5	TRBV7-9	ASSLEGGLAGQETQY
.	TRBJ2-2	TRBV7-2	ASSHLAGVSGELF
.	TRBJ2-1	TRBV11-3	ASSLHSSYNEQF
.	TRBJ2-5	TRBV7-2	ASSPGQAVQETQY
.	TRBJ2-7	TRBV29-1	SASGTSGRIYEQY
.	TRBJ1-4	TRBV28	ASSPSGTGASNEKLF
.	TRBJ2-2	TRBV7-2	ASSLSSNGANTGELF
.	TRBJ2-1	TRBV5-8	ASNRVLEQF
.	TRBJ2-1	TRBV7-2	ASSLVLVGNEQF
.	TRBJ2-3	TRBV27	ASSLLFSDTQY
.	TRBJ1-1	TRBV6-5	ASSFLDVSAAF
.	TRBJ2-1	TRBV7-6	ASSQPSSGNEQF
.	TRBJ2-1	TRBV9	ASSTRTSGRDEQF
.	TRBJ2-2	TRBV6-6	ASSPSGNTGELF
.	TRBJ2-5	TRBV5-6	ASSSVGGAMYQETQY
.	TRBJ2-3	TRBV5-1	ASSLAGSSGTDTQY
.	TRBJ2-1	TRBV2	ASSYSDEQF
.	TRBJ2-5	TRBV7-9	ASSRQGETQY
.	TRBJ2-7	TRBV11-2	ASSLPGQGYEQY
.	TRBJ2-7	TRBV6-5	ASSRTGSYEQY
.	TRBJ2-2	TRBV11-2	ASSPGLAGVAGELF
.	TRBJ1-3	TRBV5-8	ASSSGQFSGNTIY
.	TRBJ2-5	TRBV5-1	ASSLQGTGGETQY
.	TRBJ1-2	TRBV5-6	ASSLEGLDTNYGYT
.	TRBJ1-1	TRBV6-5	ASRWQMNTEAF
.	TRBJ1-4	TRBV4-3	ASSQAGRVTRDEKLF
.	TRBJ1-3	TRBV19	ASSRGGSGNTIY
.	TRBJ2-7	TRBV10-3	AISVIYRVHEQY
.	TRBJ2-7	TRBV7-9	ASSLIPGQAGSYEQY
few	TRBJ1-3	TRBV29-1	SVGDRANTIY
.	TRBJ2-7	TRBV7-3	ASSLTGTSGTYEQY
.	TRBJ1-1	TRBV5-6	ASSFGGNTEAF
.	TRBJ1-4	TRBV9	ASSPNSNYNEKLF
.	TRBJ1-1	TRBV11-2	ASSLVSGSNYEAF
.	TRBJ2-1	TRBV19	ASSPRQSEQF
.	TRBJ2-1	TRBV5-6	ASSPRPDRNEQF
.	TRBJ1-1	TRBV7-9	ASSPATVLNTEAF
.	TRBJ2-1	TRBV27	ASTRRAMSNEQF
.	TRBJ1-1	TRBV7-9	ASSLVSRAQAGDTEAF
.	TRBJ1-3	TRBV5-3	ARSCDRRVSGNTIY
.	TRBJ2-1	TRBV9	ASSAPGQAANEQF
few	TRBJ1-5	TRBV2	ASSEISGVKGQPQH
.	TRBJ1-2	TRBV18	ASSPLDVDRDATYGYT
.	TRBJ2-5	TRBV10-1	ASSPGQGGRETQY